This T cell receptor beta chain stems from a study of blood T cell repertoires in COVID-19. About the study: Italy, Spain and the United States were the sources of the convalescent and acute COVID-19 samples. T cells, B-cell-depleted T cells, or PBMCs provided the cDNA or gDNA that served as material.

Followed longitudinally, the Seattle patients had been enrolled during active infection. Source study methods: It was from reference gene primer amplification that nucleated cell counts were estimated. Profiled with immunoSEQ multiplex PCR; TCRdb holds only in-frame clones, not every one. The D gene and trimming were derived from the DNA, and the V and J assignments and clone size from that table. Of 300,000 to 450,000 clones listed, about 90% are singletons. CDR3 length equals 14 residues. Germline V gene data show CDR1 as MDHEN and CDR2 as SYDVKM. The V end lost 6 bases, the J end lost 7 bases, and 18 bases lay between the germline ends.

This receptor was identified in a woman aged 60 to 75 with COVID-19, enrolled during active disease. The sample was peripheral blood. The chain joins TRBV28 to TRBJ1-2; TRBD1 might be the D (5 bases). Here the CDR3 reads CASSPWATQAGYTF. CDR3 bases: TGTGCCAGCAGCCCGTGGGCCACACAGGCTGGCTACACCTTC.